One and the same sample provided the 29 T cell receptor beta chains below, sequenced in a study of blood T cell repertoires in COVID-19. Sequencing was performed with immunoSEQ multiplex PCR; in TCRdb, only in-frame clones are kept and a portion is missing. The table has over 130,000 clones, about nine tenths seen once; the top ten hold approximately 11%. The sequencing sample was made of peripheral blood. The receptors were sampled from a woman aged 80 or older with acute or convalescent COVID-19.

This chain connects TRBV14 to TRBJ2-1; unclear D gene. Germline V gives CDR1 SGHDN, CDR2 FVKESK. The CDR3 has 14 residues. V lost 4 bases, J lost 0 bases, and 7 bases lay in between. DNA for the CDR3: TGTGCCAGCAGCCCCCTCCTCTCCTACAATGAGCAGTTCTTC. This translates into CASSPLLSYNEQFF.

Written as DNA, the CDR3 is TGCAGCGTTGGACAGGGGTCAACTAATGAAAAACTGTTTTTT. This gives the protein CSVGQGSTNEKLFF. This chain joins TRBV29-1 and TRBJ1-4, with 8 bases fitting TRBD1. This CDR3 has 14 residues. From germline, CDR1 is SQVTM and CDR2 ANQGSEA. V shed 4 bases, J shed 0 bases, and the junction held 1 base outside the gene matches.

This sequence joins TRBV19 and TRBJ1-3; maybe TRBD1 (6 bases). CDR1 and CDR2 from the germline V gene are LNHDA and SQIVND (reference sequence). The CDR3 covers 14 residues. V lost 9 bases, J lost 1 base, and 13 bases lay in between. CDR3 protein: CASKDRTSGNTIYF. The CDR3 bases are TGTGCCAGCAAAGACAGGACGTCTGGAAACACCATATATTTT.

This rearrangement joins TRBV30 to TRBJ1-2; no clear D. V dropped 0 bases and J dropped 2 bases, with 10 bases sitting between them. Germline values: CDR1 GTSNPN, CDR2 SVGIG (reference sequence). This CDR3 is 14 amino acids long. CDR3 region: CAWSVHSSNYGYTF. Written as DNA, the CDR3 is TGTGCCTGGAGTGTACACAGTTCCAACTATGGCTACACCTTC.

V is TRBV27 and J is TRBJ1-6; D perhaps matches TRBD1 (5 bases). The CDR3 is 14 residues long. Trimming pared 3 bases from V and 7 bases from J, leaving 10 bases between. Germline V CDR1 and CDR2: MNHEY, SMNVEV (reference sequence). CDR3 residues: CASSFWGGNSPLHF. Written as DNA, the CDR3 is TGTGCCAGCAGTTTTTGGGGGGGAAATTCACCCCTCCACTTT.

The rearrangement uses TRBV18 and TRBJ2-1; 13 bases are shared with TRBD2. The junction had 8 bases not matched to a gene; V was cut back by 6 bases and J by 6 bases. The length of the CDR3 is 16 residues. Germline values: CDR1 KGHSH, CDR2 LQKENI. The CDR3: CASSLGLAGAFNEQFF. The CDR3, as DNA: TGTGCCAGCTCCCTCGGACTAGCGGGGGCCTTCAATGAGCAGTTCTTC.

J is TRBJ2-7 and V is TRBV18, with 7 bases identical to TRBD2. V was pared by 8 bases and J by 4 bases, with 8 bases of the junction left unmatched. The CDR3 spans 13 residues. In germline, CDR1 is KGHSH, CDR2 LQKENI. CDR3 in amino acids: CASGRGSGYEQYF. CDR3 nucleotide sequence: TGTGCCAGCGGGAGGGGTAGCGGGTACGAGCAGTACTTC.

The chain is built from TRBV27 and TRBJ1-2; possible D gene TRBD1, 5 bases. V was trimmed by 5 bases and J by 7 bases, leaving 17 bases between them. The CDR3 covers 14 residues. Looked up from germline, CDR1 is MNHEY and CDR2 is SMNVEV (reference sequence). CDR3 in DNA: TGTGCCAGCAGTCTGAACCGGGGGGTAGGTGGCTACACCTTC. Its protein product is CASSLNRGVGGYTF.

J is TRBJ1-2 and V is TRBV5-1, with 7 positions matching TRBD1. Trimming at V came to 0 bases and at J to 8 bases, leaving 4 bases not matched to a gene. Per germline, CDR1 SGHRS and CDR2 YFSETQ. The CDR3 has 13 residues. The CDR3 DNA is TGCGCCAGCAGCTTGGCGCAGGGGGAAGGCTACACCTTC. This translates into CASSLAQGEGYTF.

The chain is built from TRBV5-1 and TRBJ1-2; 7 bases align to TRBD1. V gave up 4 bases and J gave up 4 bases; unmatched junction bases: 7. Germline V gene sequence: CDR1 SGHRS, CDR2 YFSETQ. The CDR3 extends over 14 amino acids. CDR3 sequence reads: CASSTGTDLYGYTF. CDR3 nucleotide sequence: TGCGCCAGCAGCACGGGGACAGACCTCTATGGCTACACCTTC.

The V gene is TRBV3-1 (or the pseudogene TRBV3-2), the J gene TRBJ2-1; D ambiguous. The CDR3 spans 15 residues. Germline CDR1 and CDR2: LGHDT and YNNKEL (reference sequence). With 1 base removed from V and 0 bases from J, the gap between germline ends came to 7 bases. The CDR3 region is CASSQGSSSYNEQFF. The CDR3 DNA reads TGTGCCAGCAGCCAAGGGTCTAGCTCCTACAATGAGCAGTTCTTC.

CDR3 amino acids: CASSLGTGGTYEQYF. CDR3 DNA sequence: TGCGCCAGCAGCCTGGGGACAGGAGGAACCTACGAGCAGTACTTC. V usage is TRBV4-1 and J usage is TRBJ2-7, with 8 positions matching TRBD1. Germline V gene lookup returns CDR1 MGHRA and CDR2 YSYEKL. The CDR3 has 15 residues. Trimming cost V 4 bases and J 2 bases; bases outside gene matches: 7.

The gene calls are TRBV6-5 and TRBJ1-2; D is perhaps TRBD1 (5 bases). CDR3 length: 14 amino acids. Germline V gives CDR1 MNHEY, CDR2 SVGAGI. The ends were cut back, 5 bases at V and 3 bases at J, with 13 bases in the middle. CDR3: CASSLREGDYGYTF. The CDR3, as DNA: TGTGCCAGCAGTCTCAGGGAAGGGGACTATGGCTACACCTTC.

This chain's CDR3 is CASSEWARGQSNYGYTF. The CDR3 DNA reads as TGTGCCAGCAGTGAATGGGCCAGGGGCCAATCCAACTATGGCTACACCTTC. The chain couples TRBV25-1 to TRBJ1-2; weak D call: TRBD1 (6 bases). CDR1 is MGHDK and CDR2 is SYGVNS in the germline V gene. V gave up 1 base and J gave up 2 bases, with 17 bases separating them. The CDR3 consists of 17 residues.

This chain links TRBV5-4 with TRBJ1-2, with TRBD1 identical over 7 bases. Germline CDR1 SGHNT, CDR2 YYREEE (reference sequence). The V gene end was trimmed by 1 base and the J gene end by 2 bases; junction bases not matched to a gene: 2. The CDR3 length is 14 residues. CDR3 sequence: CASSLPGQNYGYTF. CDR3 nucleotide sequence: TGTGCCAGCAGCTTGCCGGGACAGAACTATGGCTACACCTTC.

This clone has only one observation. This rearrangement joins TRBV2 to TRBJ1-1; D possibly corresponds to TRBD1 (5 bases). The CDR3 covers 15 residues. CDR1 SNHLY and CDR2 FYNNEI come from the germline V gene. The V gene lost 2 bases and the J gene lost 2 bases, with 12 bases spanning the gap. CDR3 sequence reads: CASSEQGQGNTEAFF. CDR3 DNA: TGTGCCAGCAGTGAACAAGGACAAGGTAACACTGAAGCTTTCTTT.

DNA of the CDR3: TGCGCCAGCAGCTTGGGGACAGGGGGCGATTCCATGCATAATTCACCCCTCCACTTT. Translating it yields CASSLGTGGDSMHNSPLHF. This chain joins TRBV5-1 and TRBJ1-6, with 11 bases identical to TRBD1. V shed 0 bases, J shed 5 bases, and the junction held 10 bases outside the gene matches. This CDR3 contains 19 residues. CDR1 and CDR2 from the germline V gene are SGHRS and YFSETQ.

The chain employs TRBV19 and TRBJ2-5, with TRBD2 identical over 8 bases. With 3 bases clipped from V and 1 base from J, the junction kept 1 base outside the gene matches. This CDR3 is 14 amino acids long. The germline V gene encodes CDR1 LNHDA and CDR2 SQIVND (reference sequence). The CDR3 nucleotides are TGTGCCAGTAGTATCGGGGGGGGCCAAGAGACCCAGTACTTC. Protein: CASSIGGGQETQYF. The complete variable domain, with remaining parts taken from reference TRBV19 and TRBJ2-5, reads DGGITQSPKYLFRKEGQNVTLSCEQNLNHDAMYWYRQDPGQGLRLIYYSQIVNDFQKGDIAEGYSVSREKKESFPLTVTSAQKNPTAFYLCASSIGGGQETQYFGPGTRLLVL.

The chain recombines TRBV5-1 with TRBJ2-1, with D hard to call. This CDR3 has 15 amino acids. V shed 4 bases and J shed 0 bases, with 11 bases lying between them. Germline values: CDR1 SGHRS, CDR2 YFSETQ. CDR3 sequence: CASSPTVSSYNEQFF. CDR3 nucleotides: TGCGCCAGCAGCCCAACAGTGAGCTCCTACAATGAGCAGTTCTTC.

The chain combines TRBV18 with TRBJ2-7, with 8 bases aligning to TRBD1. J was trimmed by 3 bases and V by 2 bases; bases with no gene match: 3. The CDR3 contains 14 residues. The germline gives CDR1 KGHSH, CDR2 LQKENI. Here the CDR3 reads CASSPAGQGYEQYF. The DNA of the CDR3 is TGTGCCAGCTCACCAGCTGGACAGGGCTACGAGCAGTACTTC.

The chain joins TRBV10-3 to TRBJ1-2; 9 positions agree with TRBD1. With V trimmed by 6 bases and J by 3 bases, 2 bases remained unmatched. CDR1 and CDR2 (germline): ENHRY, SYGVKD. The CDR3 runs 13 residues. Written as DNA, the CDR3 is TGTGCCATCAGACAGGGGGCAGACTATGGCTACACCTTC. This sequence encodes CAIRQGADYGYTF.

The rearrangement joins TRBV29-1 to TRBJ2-3, with a tentative D call TRBD1 (7 bases). This CDR3 contains 12 residues. The V and J ends lost 6 bases and 5 bases respectively, with 12 bases between them. The germline CDR1 and CDR2 sequences are SQVTM and ANQGSEA. The CDR3 nucleotides read TGCAGCGTAACCAGGGGGGAAGATACGCAGTATTTT. Amino acid sequence: CSVTRGEDTQYF.

The J gene is TRBJ2-7, the V gene TRBV6-5, with D possibly matching TRBD1 (5 bases). The CDR3 consists of 14 residues. Germline V gives CDR1 MNHEY, CDR2 SVGAGI. V was pared by 2 bases and J by 3 bases, with 11 bases between. The CDR3 loop is CASSYDSVGYEQYF. For the CDR3, the DNA is TGTGCCAGCAGTTACGACAGTGTTGGCTACGAGCAGTACTTC.

This chain joins TRBV6-5 and TRBJ1-4; D is unresolved. Trimming left V 6 bases short and J 8 bases short, with 16 bases between. Germline CDR1 reads MNHEY; CDR2 reads SVGAGI. The CDR3 has 14 amino acids. The CDR3 here is CASSPFQDGEKLFF. The CDR3 DNA reads TGTGCCAGCAGCCCCTTCCAGGATGGGGAAAAACTGTTTTTT.

This clone has just one count. This chain connects TRBV12-5 to TRBJ1-1; weak D call: TRBD1 (6 bases). V dropped 4 bases and J dropped 4 bases, with 25 bases sitting between them. The CDR3 has 18 residues. Germline CDR1 reads LGHNT; CDR2 reads FRNRAP. CDR3 loop: CASGSSLGWGGNFTEAFF. The CDR3 DNA reads TGTGCTAGTGGTTCATCCCTGGGGTGGGGGGGCAATTTCACTGAAGCTTTCTTT.

This chain links TRBV19 with TRBJ1-4; 7 nucleotides align to TRBD1. The CDR3 runs to 14 residues. The V gene's germline CDR1 is LNHDA and CDR2 SQIVND (reference sequence). V gave up 3 bases and J gave up 7 bases; unmatched junction bases: 5. CDR3 sequence: CASSIRGIREKLFF. CDR3 bases: TGTGCCAGTAGTATCAGGGGGATTCGTGAAAAACTGTTTTTT.

The gene calls are TRBV5-4 and TRBJ1-3; D is perhaps TRBD1 (5 bases). The CDR3 covers 17 residues. The ends were cut back, 4 bases at V and 0 bases at J, with 17 bases in the middle. Germline V gene sequence: CDR1 SGHNT, CDR2 YYREEE (reference sequence). This chain's CDR3 is CASSPVGGTGSGNTIYF. CDR3 in DNA: TGTGCCAGCAGCCCGGTGGGGGGAACGGGCTCTGGAAACACCATATATTTT.

This sequence joins TRBV9 and TRBJ1-2; D gene unclear. V shed 4 bases and J shed 5 bases, with 15 bases lying between them. The length of the CDR3 is 14 residues. CDR1 and CDR2 (germline): SGDLS, YYNGEE. DNA for the CDR3: TGTGCCAGCAGCCCTATTGGAGGGAGTTATGGCTACACCTTC. Amino acids: CASSPIGGSYGYTF.

The chain recombines TRBV7-9 with TRBJ1-4; the match to TRBD1 covers 10 bases. The CDR3 consists of 13 residues. V gave up 8 bases and J gave up 6 bases; unmatched junction bases: 3. CDR1 is SEHNR and CDR2 is FQNEAQ in the germline V gene (reference sequence). This chain's CDR3 is CASGGQGDEKLFF. DNA of the CDR3: TGTGCCAGCGGAGGACAGGGGGATGAAAAACTGTTTTTT.